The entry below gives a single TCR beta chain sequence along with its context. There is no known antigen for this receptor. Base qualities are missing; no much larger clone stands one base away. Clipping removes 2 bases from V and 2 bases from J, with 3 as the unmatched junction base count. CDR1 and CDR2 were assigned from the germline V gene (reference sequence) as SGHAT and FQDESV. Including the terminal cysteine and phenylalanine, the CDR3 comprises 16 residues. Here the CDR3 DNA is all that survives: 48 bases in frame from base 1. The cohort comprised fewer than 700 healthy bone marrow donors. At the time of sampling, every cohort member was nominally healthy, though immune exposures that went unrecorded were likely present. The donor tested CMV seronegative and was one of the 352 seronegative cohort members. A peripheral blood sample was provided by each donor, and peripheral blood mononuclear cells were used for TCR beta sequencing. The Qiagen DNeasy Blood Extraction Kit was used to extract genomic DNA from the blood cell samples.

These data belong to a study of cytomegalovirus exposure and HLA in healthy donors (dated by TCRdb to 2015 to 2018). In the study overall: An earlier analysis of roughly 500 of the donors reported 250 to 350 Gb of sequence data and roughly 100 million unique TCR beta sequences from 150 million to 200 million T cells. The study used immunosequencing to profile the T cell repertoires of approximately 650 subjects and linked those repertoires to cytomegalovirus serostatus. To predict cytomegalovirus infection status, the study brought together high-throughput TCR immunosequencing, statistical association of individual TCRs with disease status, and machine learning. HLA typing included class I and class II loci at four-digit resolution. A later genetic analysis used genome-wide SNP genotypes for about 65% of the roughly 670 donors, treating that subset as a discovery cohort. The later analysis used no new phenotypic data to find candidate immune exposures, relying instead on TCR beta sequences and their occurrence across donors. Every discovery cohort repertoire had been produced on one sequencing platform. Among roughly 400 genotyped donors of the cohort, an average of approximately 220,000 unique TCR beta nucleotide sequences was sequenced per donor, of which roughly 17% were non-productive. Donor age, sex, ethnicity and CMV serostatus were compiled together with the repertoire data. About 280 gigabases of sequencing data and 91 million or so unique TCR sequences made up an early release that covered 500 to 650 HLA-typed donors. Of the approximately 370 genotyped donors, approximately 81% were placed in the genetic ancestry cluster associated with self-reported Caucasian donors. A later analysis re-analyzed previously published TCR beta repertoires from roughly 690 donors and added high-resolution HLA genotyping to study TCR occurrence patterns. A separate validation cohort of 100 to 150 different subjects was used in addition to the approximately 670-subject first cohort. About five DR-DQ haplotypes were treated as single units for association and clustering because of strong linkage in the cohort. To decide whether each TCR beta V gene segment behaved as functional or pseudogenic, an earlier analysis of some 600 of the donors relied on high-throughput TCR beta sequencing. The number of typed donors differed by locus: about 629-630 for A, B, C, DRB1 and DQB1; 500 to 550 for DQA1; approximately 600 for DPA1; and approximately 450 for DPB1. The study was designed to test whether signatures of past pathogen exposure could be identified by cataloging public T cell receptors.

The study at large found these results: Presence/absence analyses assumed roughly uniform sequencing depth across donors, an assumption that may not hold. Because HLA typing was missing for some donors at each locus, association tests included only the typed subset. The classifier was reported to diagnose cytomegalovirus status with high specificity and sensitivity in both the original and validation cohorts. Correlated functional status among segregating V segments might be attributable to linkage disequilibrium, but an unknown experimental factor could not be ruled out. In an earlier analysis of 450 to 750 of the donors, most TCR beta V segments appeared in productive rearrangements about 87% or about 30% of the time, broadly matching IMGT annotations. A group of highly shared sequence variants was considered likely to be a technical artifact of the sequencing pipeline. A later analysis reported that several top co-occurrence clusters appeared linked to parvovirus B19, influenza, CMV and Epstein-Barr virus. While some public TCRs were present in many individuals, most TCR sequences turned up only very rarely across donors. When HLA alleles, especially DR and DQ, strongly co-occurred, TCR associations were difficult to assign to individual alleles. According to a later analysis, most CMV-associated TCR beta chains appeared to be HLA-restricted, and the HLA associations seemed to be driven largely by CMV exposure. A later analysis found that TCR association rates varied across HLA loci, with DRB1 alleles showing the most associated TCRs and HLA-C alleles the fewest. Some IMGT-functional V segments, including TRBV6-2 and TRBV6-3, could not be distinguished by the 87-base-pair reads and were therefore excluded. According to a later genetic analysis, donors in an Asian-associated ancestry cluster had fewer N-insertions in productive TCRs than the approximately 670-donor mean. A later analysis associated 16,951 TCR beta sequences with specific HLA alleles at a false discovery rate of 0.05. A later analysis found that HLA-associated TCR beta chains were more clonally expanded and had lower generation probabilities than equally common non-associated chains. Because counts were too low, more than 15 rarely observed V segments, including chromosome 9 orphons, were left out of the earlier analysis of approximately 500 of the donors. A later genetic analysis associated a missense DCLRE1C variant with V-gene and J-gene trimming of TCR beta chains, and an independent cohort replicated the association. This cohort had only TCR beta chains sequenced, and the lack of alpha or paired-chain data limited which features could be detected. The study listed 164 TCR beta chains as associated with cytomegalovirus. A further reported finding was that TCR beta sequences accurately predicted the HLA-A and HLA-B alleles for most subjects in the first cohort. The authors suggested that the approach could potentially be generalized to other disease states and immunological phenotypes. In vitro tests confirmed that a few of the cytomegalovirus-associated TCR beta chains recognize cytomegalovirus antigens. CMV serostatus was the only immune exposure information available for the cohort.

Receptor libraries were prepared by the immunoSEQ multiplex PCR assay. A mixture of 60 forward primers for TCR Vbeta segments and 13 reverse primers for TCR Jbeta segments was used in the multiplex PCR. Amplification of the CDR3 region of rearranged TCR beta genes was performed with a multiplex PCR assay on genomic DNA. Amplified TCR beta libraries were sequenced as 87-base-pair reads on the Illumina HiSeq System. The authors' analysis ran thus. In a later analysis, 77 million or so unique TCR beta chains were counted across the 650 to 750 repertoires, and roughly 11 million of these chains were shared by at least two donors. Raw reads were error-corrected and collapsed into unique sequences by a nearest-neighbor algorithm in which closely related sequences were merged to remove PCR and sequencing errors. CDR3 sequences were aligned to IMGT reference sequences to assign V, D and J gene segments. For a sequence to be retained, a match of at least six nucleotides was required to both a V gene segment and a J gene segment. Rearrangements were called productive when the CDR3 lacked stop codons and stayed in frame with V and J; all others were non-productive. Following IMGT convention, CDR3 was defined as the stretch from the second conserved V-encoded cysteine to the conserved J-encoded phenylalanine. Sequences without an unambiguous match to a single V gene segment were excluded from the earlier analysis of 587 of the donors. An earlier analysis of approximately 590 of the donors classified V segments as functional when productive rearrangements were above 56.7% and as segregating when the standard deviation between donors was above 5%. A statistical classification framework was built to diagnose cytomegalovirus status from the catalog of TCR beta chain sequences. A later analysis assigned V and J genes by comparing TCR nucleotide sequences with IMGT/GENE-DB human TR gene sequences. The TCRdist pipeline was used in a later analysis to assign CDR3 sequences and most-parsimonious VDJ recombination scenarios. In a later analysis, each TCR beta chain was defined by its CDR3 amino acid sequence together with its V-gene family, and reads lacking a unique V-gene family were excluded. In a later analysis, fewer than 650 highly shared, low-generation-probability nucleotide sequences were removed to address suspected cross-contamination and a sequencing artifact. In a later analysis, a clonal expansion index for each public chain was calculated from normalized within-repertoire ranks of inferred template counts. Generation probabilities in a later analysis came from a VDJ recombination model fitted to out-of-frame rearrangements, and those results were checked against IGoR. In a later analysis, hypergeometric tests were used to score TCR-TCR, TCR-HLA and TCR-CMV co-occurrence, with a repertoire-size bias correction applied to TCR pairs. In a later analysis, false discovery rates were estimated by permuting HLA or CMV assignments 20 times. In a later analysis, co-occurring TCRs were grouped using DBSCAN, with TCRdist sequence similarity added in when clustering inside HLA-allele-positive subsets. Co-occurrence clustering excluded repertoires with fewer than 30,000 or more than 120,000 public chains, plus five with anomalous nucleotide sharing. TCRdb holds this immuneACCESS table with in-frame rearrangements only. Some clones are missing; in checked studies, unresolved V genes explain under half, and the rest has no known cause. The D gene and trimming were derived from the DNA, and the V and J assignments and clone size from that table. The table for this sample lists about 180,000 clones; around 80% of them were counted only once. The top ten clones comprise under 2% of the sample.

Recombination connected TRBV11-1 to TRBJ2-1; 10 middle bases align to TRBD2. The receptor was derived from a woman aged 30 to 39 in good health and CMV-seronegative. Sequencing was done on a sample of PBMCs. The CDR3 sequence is CASSLTSGVPYNEQFF. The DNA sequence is TGTGCCAGCAGCTTAACTAGCGGGGTCCCCTACAATGAGCAGTTCTTC.